Described below is a single T cell receptor beta chain sequence and its context. Its antigen is not known. This sample stems from a study of T cell responses to AZD1222 COVID-19 vaccine. The V end lost 1 base, the J end lost 9 bases, and 13 bases lay between the germline ends. Germline V lookup: CDR1 SGHAT, CDR2 FQNNGV. This CDR3 has 13 amino acids. Overall study findings and caveats: Recipients of two AZD1222 doses showed rising Spike-specific TCR breadth and depth. White British ancestry dominated among donors, who included more females, and clonal diversity was possibly underestimated. Regions left unmutated in variants are reportedly the target of nearly half of spike-specific TCRs. Only a handful of AZD1222 recipients tested seropositive at baseline.

Repertoires were generated with immunoSEQ multiplex PCR, while TCRdb's copy carries only in-frame clones and drops some. The sample lists 110,000 to 150,000 clones; 93% were seen once. This chain uses TRBV11-2 with TRBJ2-7, with D unclear. The clonotype was recovered from an adult in good health. The material sequenced was peripheral blood, taken on day 0 of AZD1222 vaccination. The CDR3 nucleotides are TGTGCCAGCAGCTTAGCCAGGACCGGTGGGCAGTACTTC. This sequence encodes CASSLARTGGQYF.